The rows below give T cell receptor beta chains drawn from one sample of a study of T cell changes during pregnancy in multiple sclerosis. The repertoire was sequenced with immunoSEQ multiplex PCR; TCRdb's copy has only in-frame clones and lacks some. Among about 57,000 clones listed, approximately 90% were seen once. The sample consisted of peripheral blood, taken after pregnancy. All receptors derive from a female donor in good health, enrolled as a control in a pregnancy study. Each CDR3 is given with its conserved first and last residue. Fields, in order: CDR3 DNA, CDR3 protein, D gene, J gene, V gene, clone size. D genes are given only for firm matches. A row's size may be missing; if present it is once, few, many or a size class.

DNA: TGTGCCAGCGTGACAACCCGGGACAGCCTCTCCTACGAGCAGTACTTC
CDR3: CASVTTRDSLSYEQYF
D: TRBD1
J: TRBJ2-7
V: TRBV6-6
size: once

DNA: TGTGCCAGCAGCCCACAGGGCCTTTATGGCTACACCTTC
CDR3: CASSPQGLYGYTF
D: NA
J: TRBJ1-2
V: TRBV7-2
size: NA

DNA: TGTGCCAGCAGTTCCCTCAGCAATCAGCCCCAGCATTTT
CDR3: CASSSLSNQPQHF
D: NA
J: TRBJ1-5
V: TRBV6-5
size: NA

DNA: TGTGCCAGCAGCTTAGGGGACAGTCGAAATCAGCCCCAGCATTTT
CDR3: CASSLGDSRNQPQHF
D: TRBD1
J: TRBJ1-5
V: TRBV7-9
size: NA

DNA: TGTGCCAGCAGTTTATCAGCAGGGCTCTCTGGGGCCAACGTCCTGACTTTC
CDR3: CASSLSAGLSGANVLTF
D: NA
J: TRBJ2-6
V: TRBV27
size: NA

DNA: TGCGCCAGCAGCCAAGTTGGGGGGGAGACCCAGTACTTC
CDR3: CASSQVGGETQYF
D: NA
J: TRBJ2-5
V: TRBV4-1
size: NA

DNA: TGCGCCAGCAGCCCGGACACCTACCTATCTGGCTACACCTTC
CDR3: CASSPDTYLSGYTF
D: NA
J: TRBJ1-2
V: TRBV4-3
size: NA

DNA: TGTGCCATCACGTCCGGGACTAGTGGGAACAATGAGCAGTTCTTC
CDR3: CAITSGTSGNNEQFF
D: TRBD2
J: TRBJ2-1
V: TRBV10-3
size: NA

DNA: TGCGCCAGCAGCCCCTCGCCGGGGGGGGGCAAGGAGCAGTACTTC
CDR3: CASSPSPGGGKEQYF
D: TRBD2
J: TRBJ2-7
V: TRBV4-1
size: NA

DNA: TGTGCCAGCAGCCCAGGCCAGGGTTTGTATTATGGCTACACCTTC
CDR3: CASSPGQGLYYGYTF
D: NA
J: TRBJ1-2
V: TRBV5-5
size: NA

DNA: TGTGCCAGTAGTGCCTCGCCATCAGGGGGCCGGTATCAGCCCCAGCATTTT
CDR3: CASSASPSGGRYQPQHF
D: TRBD1
J: TRBJ1-5
V: TRBV19
size: NA

DNA: TGTGCCAGCACCTGGGGGGTTACTAACTATGGCTACACCTTC
CDR3: CASTWGVTNYGYTF
D: NA
J: TRBJ1-2
V: TRBV6-6
size: NA

DNA: TGTGCCAGTAGTATCAGAACAGAAGCCGGGGAGCTGTTTTTT
CDR3: CASSIRTEAGELFF
D: NA
J: TRBJ2-2
V: TRBV19
size: NA

DNA: TGTGCCAGCAGCCAAGAAATAGACAGCTATGGCTACACCTTC
CDR3: CASSQEIDSYGYTF
D: NA
J: TRBJ1-2
V: TRBV14
size: NA

DNA: TGTGCCAGCAGCTGGGGGCAGGGGGCCACAGATACGCAGTATTTT
CDR3: CASSWGQGATDTQYF
D: TRBD1
J: TRBJ2-3
V: TRBV9
size: NA

DNA: TGTGCCAGCAGCTTAGGTGGGGGGAGCACCGGGGAGCTGTTTTTT
CDR3: CASSLGGGSTGELFF
D: NA
J: TRBJ2-2
V: TRBV7-9
size: NA

DNA: TGCGCCAGCAGCTTGAGGGTAGGGGACACAGATACGCAGTATTTT
CDR3: CASSLRVGDTDTQYF
D: NA
J: TRBJ2-3
V: TRBV5-1
size: NA

DNA: TGTGCCAGCAGCGGACAACCGGGACTAGAGATCTACGAGCAGTACTTC
CDR3: CASSGQPGLEIYEQYF
D: TRBD2
J: TRBJ2-7
V: TRBV5-5
size: NA

DNA: TGTGCCAGCAGCCAAGACCGGGGGGGCCAAGAGACCCAGTACTTC
CDR3: CASSQDRGGQETQYF
D: TRBD2
J: TRBJ2-5
V: TRBV4-2
size: few

DNA: TGTGCCAGCAGAGTGGACTTCCATGGGGGGGGTGAGCAGTTCTTC
CDR3: CASRVDFHGGGEQFF
D: TRBD2
J: TRBJ2-1
V: TRBV5-4
size: NA

DNA: TGCGCCAGCAGCATGGACAGGGGGCCTGGAAACACCATATATTTT
CDR3: CASSMDRGPGNTIYF
D: TRBD1
J: TRBJ1-3
V: TRBV5-1
size: NA

DNA: TGTGCCAGCAGCCCCGACAGGGCTGAGACCCAGTACTTC
CDR3: CASSPDRAETQYF
D: TRBD1
J: TRBJ2-5
V: TRBV5-8
size: few

DNA: TGTGCCAGCAGTAGATCAGCTAGCGGGGGGGTGACAGATACGCAGTATTTT
CDR3: CASSRSASGGVTDTQYF
D: TRBD2
J: TRBJ2-3
V: TRBV2
size: NA